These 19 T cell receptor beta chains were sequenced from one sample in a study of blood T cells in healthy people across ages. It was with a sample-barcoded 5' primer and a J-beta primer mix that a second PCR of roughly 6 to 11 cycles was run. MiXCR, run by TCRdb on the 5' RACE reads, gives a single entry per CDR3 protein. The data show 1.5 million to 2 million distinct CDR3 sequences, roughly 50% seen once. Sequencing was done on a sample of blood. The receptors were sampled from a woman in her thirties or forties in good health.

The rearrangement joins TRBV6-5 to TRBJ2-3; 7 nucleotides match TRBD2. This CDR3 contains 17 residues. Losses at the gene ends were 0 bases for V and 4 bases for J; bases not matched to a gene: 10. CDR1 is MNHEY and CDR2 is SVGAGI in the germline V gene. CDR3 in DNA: TGTGCCAGCAGTTACTCGAGAGCGGGAACGCCGGCAGATACGCAGTATTTT. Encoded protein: CASSYSRAGTPADTQYF.

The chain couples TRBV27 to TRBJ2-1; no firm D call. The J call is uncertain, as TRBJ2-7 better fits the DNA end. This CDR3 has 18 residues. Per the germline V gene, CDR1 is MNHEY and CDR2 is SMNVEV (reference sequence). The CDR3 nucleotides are TGTGCCAGCAGTTTAAACGGCAGGCAGCCGAACTCCTACAATGAGCAGTACTTC. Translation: CASSLNGRQPNSYNEQYF.

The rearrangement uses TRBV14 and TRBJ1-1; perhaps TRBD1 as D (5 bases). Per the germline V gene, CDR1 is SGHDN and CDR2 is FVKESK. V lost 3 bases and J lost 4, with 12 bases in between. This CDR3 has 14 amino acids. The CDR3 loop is CASSHLFGGTEAFF. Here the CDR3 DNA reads TGTGCCAGCAGCCATTTATTTGGGGGCACTGAAGCTTTCTTT.

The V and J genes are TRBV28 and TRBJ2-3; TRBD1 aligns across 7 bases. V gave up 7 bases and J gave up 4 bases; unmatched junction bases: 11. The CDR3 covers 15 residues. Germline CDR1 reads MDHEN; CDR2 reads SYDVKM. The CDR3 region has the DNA TGTGCCAGCACCAGGGGGATACAGGGCCCAGATACGCAGTATTTT. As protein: CASTRGIQGPDTQYF.

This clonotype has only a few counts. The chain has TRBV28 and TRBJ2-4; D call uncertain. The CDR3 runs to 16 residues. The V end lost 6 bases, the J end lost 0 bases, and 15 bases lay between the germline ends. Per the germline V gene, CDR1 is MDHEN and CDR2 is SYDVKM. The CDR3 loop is CASRSGINLAKNIQYF. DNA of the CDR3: TGTGCCAGCAGGTCTGGGATTAACCTAGCCAAAAACATTCAGTACTTC.

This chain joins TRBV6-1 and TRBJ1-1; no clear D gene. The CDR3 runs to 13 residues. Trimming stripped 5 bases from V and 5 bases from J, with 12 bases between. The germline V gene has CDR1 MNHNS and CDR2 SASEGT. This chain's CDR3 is CASSKAGGTEAFF. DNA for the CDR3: TGTGCCAGCAGTAAGGCCGGAGGGACTGAAGCTTTCTTT.

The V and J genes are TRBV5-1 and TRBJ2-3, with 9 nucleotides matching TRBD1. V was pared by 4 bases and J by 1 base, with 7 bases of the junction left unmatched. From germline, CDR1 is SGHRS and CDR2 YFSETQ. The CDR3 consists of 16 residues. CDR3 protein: CASSPPRTGGTDTQYF. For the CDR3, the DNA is TGCGCCAGCAGCCCTCCCAGGACAGGGGGCACAGATACGCAGTATTTT.

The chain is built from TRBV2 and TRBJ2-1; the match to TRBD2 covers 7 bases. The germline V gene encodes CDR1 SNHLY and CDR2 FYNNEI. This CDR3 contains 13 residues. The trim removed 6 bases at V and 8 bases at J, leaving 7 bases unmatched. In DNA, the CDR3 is TGTGCCAGCAGCAACCGACTAGCCGATGAGCAGTTCTTC. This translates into CASSNRLADEQFF.

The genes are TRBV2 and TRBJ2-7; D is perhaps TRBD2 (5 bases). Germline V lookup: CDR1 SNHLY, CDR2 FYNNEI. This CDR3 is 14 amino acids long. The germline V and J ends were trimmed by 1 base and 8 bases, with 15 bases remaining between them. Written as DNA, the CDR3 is TGTGCCAGCAGTGAAGTGACTACCGCTAGGAAGCAGTACTTC. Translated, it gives CASSEVTTARKQYF.

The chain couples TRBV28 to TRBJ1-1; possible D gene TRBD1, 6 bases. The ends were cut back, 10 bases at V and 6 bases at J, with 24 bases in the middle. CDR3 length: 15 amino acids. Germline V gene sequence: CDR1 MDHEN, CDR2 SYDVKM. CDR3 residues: CATIPRVGGIPEAFF. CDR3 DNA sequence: TGTGCCACCATACCCCGAGTCGGGGGCATCCCTGAAGCTTTCTTT.

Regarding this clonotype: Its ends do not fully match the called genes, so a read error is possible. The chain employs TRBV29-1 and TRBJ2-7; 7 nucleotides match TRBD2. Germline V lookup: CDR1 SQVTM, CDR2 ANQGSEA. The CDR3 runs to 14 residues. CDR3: CSVSWGGSSCEQYF. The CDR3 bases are TGCAGCGTTTCTTGGGGGGGTAGCTCCTGCGAGCAGTACTTC.

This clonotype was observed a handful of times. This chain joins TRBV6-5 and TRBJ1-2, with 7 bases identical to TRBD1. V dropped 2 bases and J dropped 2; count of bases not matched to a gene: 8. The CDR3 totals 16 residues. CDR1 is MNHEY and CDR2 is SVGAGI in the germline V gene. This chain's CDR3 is CASSYRGQISNYGYTF. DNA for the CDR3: TGTGCCAGCAGTTACCGGGGACAGATATCGAACTATGGCTACACCTTC.

The CDR3 sequence: CASSLRTSGGTTDTQYF. CDR3 sequence (DNA): TGTGCCAGCAGCCTCCGGACTAGCGGGGGGACCACAGATACGCAGTATTTT. The genes are TRBV11-2 and TRBJ2-3, with 14 bases aligning to TRBD2. V lost 5 bases to trimming and J lost 2 bases; unmatched junction nucleotides: 6. The germline V gene has CDR1 SGHAT and CDR2 FQNNGV. This CDR3 is 17 amino acids long. The variable domain in full, with the rest retrieved from reference TRBV11-2 and TRBJ2-3, is EAGVAQSPRYKIIEKRQSVAFWCNPISGHATLYWYQQILGQGPKLLIQFQNNGVVDDSQLPKDRFSAERLKGVDSTLKIQPAKLEDSAVYLCASSLRTSGGTTDTQYFGPGTRLTVL.

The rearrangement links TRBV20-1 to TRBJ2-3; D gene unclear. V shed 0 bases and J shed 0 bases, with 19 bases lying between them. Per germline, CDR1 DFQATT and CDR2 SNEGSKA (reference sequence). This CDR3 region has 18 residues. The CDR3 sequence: CSARDVGRTISSTDTQYF. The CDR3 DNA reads TGCAGTGCTAGAGATGTAGGCCGGACCATCTCGAGCACAGATACGCAGTATTTT.

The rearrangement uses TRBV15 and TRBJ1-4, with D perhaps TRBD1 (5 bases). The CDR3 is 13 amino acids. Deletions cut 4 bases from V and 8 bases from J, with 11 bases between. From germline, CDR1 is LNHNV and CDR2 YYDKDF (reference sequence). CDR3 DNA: TGTGCCACCAGCACGGGGGAGGGAGAAAAACTGTTTTTT. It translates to CATSTGEGEKLFF.

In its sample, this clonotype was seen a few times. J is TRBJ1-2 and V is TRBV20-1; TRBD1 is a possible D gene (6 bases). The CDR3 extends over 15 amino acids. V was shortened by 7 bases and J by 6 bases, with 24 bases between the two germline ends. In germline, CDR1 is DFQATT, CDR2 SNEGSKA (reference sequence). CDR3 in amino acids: CSGQTNLQGGDGYTF. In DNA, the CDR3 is TGCAGTGGCCAAACGAATTTACAGGGAGGTGATGGCTACACCTTC.

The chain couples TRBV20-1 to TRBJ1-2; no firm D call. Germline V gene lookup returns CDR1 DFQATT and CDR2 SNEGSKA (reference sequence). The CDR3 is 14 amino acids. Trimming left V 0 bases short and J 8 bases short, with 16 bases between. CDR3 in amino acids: CSARDNARGGGYTF. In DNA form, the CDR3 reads TGCAGTGCTAGAGATAATGCAAGAGGCGGCGGCTACACCTTC.

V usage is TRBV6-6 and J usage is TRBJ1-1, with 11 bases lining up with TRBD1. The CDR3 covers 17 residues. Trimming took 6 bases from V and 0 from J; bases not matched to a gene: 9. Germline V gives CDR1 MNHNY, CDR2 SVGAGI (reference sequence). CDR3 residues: CASSKGTGGEMNTEAFF. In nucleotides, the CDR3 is TGTGCCAGCAGCAAGGGGACAGGGGGTGAGATGAACACTGAAGCTTTCTTT.

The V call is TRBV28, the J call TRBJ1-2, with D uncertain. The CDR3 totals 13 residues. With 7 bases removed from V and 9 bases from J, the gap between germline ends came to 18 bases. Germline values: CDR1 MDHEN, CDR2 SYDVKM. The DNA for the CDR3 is TGTGCCAGCACCCAGTTGGGTGCAGGCCGCTACACCTTC. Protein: CASTQLGAGRYTF.